The rows below give T cell receptor beta chains drawn from one sample of a study of cytomegalovirus exposure and HLA in healthy donors. Using immunoSEQ multiplex PCR, the repertoire was profiled, and TCRdb retains in-frame clones only, with some absent. The table lists roughly 120,000 clones, roughly three quarters of them singletons. The source material was PBMCs. These receptors came from a young man in good health and CMV-seronegative. Both conserved end residues are part of each CDR3. The D gene is left open where the match is weak. A row's size may be missing; if present it is once, few, many or a size class.

TRBV19	TRBJ2-4	NA	NA	TGTGCCAGTACCCCTCGCGCGGGACTCGGGAAAAACATTCAGTACTTC	CASTPRAGLGKNIQYF
TRBV19	TRBJ2-1	NA	NA	TGTGCCAGTAGTATCGGGGGGCTGGAAGGCAATGAGCAGTTCTTC	CASSIGGLEGNEQFF
TRBV19	TRBJ2-7	NA	TRBD1	TGTGCCAGTAGTATCAGGGGGAGCAATGGCGAGCAGTACTTC	CASSIRGSNGEQYF
TRBV18	TRBJ2-1	NA	NA	TGTGCCAGCTCACCTCAGAGACAGCCGCGGTCTAACAATGAGCAGTTCTTC	CASSPQRQPRSNNEQFF
TRBV2	TRBJ1-3	NA	NA	TGTGCCGGAGCGGGCAGAACTGGAAACACCATATATTTT	CAGAGRTGNTIYF
TRBV6-5	TRBJ1-1	NA	NA	TGTGCCAGCAGACAGGGCACTGAAGCTTTCTTT	CASRQGTEAFF
TRBV30	TRBJ2-7	NA	TRBD1	TGTGCCAGCAGGTCGGGACAGGGGACCTACGAGCAGTACTTC	CASRSGQGTYEQYF
TRBV5-1	TRBJ2-5	few	NA	TGCGCCAGCAGCTTGGTGCCAGACCAAGAGACCCAGTACTTC	CASSLVPDQETQYF
TRBV27	TRBJ2-1	NA	NA	TGTGCCAGCAGTTTAGTCTCCGAGGGCGATGAGCAGTTCTTC	CASSLVSEGDEQFF
TRBV19	TRBJ2-1	NA	TRBD2	TGTGCCAGTAATAGCGGGAGGGAATACAATGAGCAGTTCTTC	CASNSGREYNEQFF
TRBV27	TRBJ1-1	NA	TRBD1	TGTGCCAGCAGTTTTGGGACAGCTAACACTGAAGCTTTCTTT	CASSFGTANTEAFF
TRBV6-5	TRBJ2-4	NA	TRBD1	TGTGCCAGCACCCCGACAGGGAAGGGCAACATTCAGTACTTC	CASTPTGKGNIQYF
TRBV6-4	TRBJ2-3	NA	TRBD2	TGTGCCAGCAACCTAAACGGGCTAGCGGGACCAAAGGGAGATACGCAGTATTTT	CASNLNGLAGPKGDTQYF
TRBV7-8	TRBJ2-1	NA	TRBD2	TGTGCCAGCAGCTTAGTAGTGGCTAGCGGGAGAGATGAGCAGTTCTTC	CASSLVVASGRDEQFF
TRBV11-1	TRBJ2-7	NA	TRBD1	TGTGCCAGCAGCCAAGAAGGGACAGGGTCGTACGAGCAGTACTTC	CASSQEGTGSYEQYF
TRBV7-9	TRBJ2-3	NA	NA	TGTGCCAGCAGCGGCCGACAGGAGCCCACAGATACGCAGTATTTT	CASSGRQEPTDTQYF
TRBV19	TRBJ2-2	NA	NA	TGTGCCAGTAGTATAGGTGCGGCACCGAACACCGGGGAGCTGTTTTTT	CASSIGAAPNTGELFF
TRBV28	TRBJ2-7	NA	NA	TGTGCCAGCAGTCCGTCGGAGGCGACCTACTTTGGCGAGCAGTACTTC	CASSPSEATYFGEQYF
TRBV6-5	TRBJ1-1	few	NA	TGTGCCAGCAGTTACCTTGGACGGGGGAACACTGAAGCTTTCTTT	CASSYLGRGNTEAFF
TRBV2	TRBJ2-1	NA	TRBD1	TGTGCCAGATCAAGCAGGGGGAATGAGCAGTTCTTC	CARSSRGNEQFF
TRBV27	TRBJ1-5	NA	NA	TGTGCCAGCAGGTATAACTCCCGGGAGAATCAGCCCCAGCATTTT	CASRYNSRENQPQHF
TRBV18	TRBJ1-1	NA	TRBD1	TGTGCCAGCTCACCCGAGGGACAGGGAACCGCGGCTGAAGCTTTCTTT	CASSPEGQGTAAEAFF
TRBV28	TRBJ1-5	NA	TRBD1	TGTGCCAGCAGTTTCCTCGACAGGGGGTACAATCAGCCCCAGCATTTT	CASSFLDRGYNQPQHF
TRBV19	TRBJ2-1	NA	NA	TGTGCCAGTAGTTTGGCGGCATACAATGAGCAGTTCTTC	CASSLAAYNEQFF
TRBV7-9	TRBJ1-1	NA	NA	TGTGCCAGCAGCTTAGAACCAGCACGGGGGAACACTGAAGCTTTCTTT	CASSLEPARGNTEAFF
TRBV5-1	TRBJ1-1	NA	NA	TGCGCCAGCAGCCGGCCACAGGGAACCCCTGAAGCTTTCTTT	CASSRPQGTPEAFF
TRBV7-6	TRBJ2-1	NA	TRBD2	TGTGCCAGCAGCCTATATTCAAGCGGGAGTCCCTATGAGCAGTTCTTC	CASSLYSSGSPYEQFF
TRBV18	TRBJ1-5	NA	NA	TGTGCCAGCTCACCACCAGGAGACAATCAGCCCCAGCATTTT	CASSPPGDNQPQHF
TRBV15	TRBJ1-1	NA	NA	TGTGCCACCAGCAGATCGCAGACACGTAACACTGAAGCTTTCTTT	CATSRSQTRNTEAFF
TRBV9	TRBJ2-1	NA	NA	TGTGCCAGCAAAGGCCTAGATTTGCGGCAGTTCTTC	CASKGLDLRQFF
TRBV25-1	TRBJ2-5	once	NA	TGTGCCAGCAGTGATACCATAGGGGGGGCTTACCAAGAGACCCAGTACTTC	CASSDTIGGAYQETQYF
TRBV4-3	TRBJ2-7	once	NA	TGCGCCAGCAGCCAGTCGACAGCAAGCTACGAGCAGTACTTC	CASSQSTASYEQYF
TRBV30	TRBJ2-7	NA	NA	TGTGCCTGGAGTGTACTCCCTGACGAGCAGTACTTC	CAWSVLPDEQYF
TRBV28	TRBJ1-1	few	TRBD1	TGTGCCAGCAGTTGGACAGGCACTGAAGCTTTCTTT	CASSWTGTEAFF
TRBV5-8	TRBJ2-5	NA	TRBD1	TGTGCCAGCAGCTTGGAACCCCTGGGACAGGGGTCAGGGGAGACCCAGTACTTC	CASSLEPLGQGSGETQYF
TRBV7-8	TRBJ2-7	NA	NA	TGTGCCAGCAGCTCTGTAGTCGGTACCTACGAGCAGTACTTC	CASSSVVGTYEQYF
TRBV7-8	TRBJ1-3	NA	NA	TGTGCCAGCAGCTTAGTGCGGGGCCCCTTCTCTGGAAACACCATATATTTT	CASSLVRGPFSGNTIYF
TRBV6-1	TRBJ1-3	NA	NA	TGTGCCAGCAGTGAAGCTTTGTCTGTCTCTGGAAACACCATATATTTT	CASSEALSVSGNTIYF
TRBV7-2	TRBJ2-7	NA	NA	TGTGCCAGCAGCTTACAGGGAAACTACGAGCAGTACTTC	CASSLQGNYEQYF
TRBV29-1	TRBJ1-2	few	TRBD1	TGCAGCGTTGCCAGGGGGTTGGGCTACACCTTC	CSVARGLGYTF
TRBV6-1	TRBJ1-5	once	NA	TGTGCCAGCAGTGAAGTATGGCAGGTAGGCAGCAATCAGCCCCAGCATTTT	CASSEVWQVGSNQPQHF
TRBV2	TRBJ1-4	NA	NA	TGTGCCAGCAGTGAAGCGCTAGGAGGGAATGGTGAAAAACTGTTTTTT	CASSEALGGNGEKLFF
TRBV28	TRBJ2-3	NA	TRBD1	TGTGCCAGCAGTTTTCAGGGACAGGGGGTGGATACGCAGTATTTT	CASSFQGQGVDTQYF
TRBV28	TRBJ2-3	NA	NA	TGTGCCAGCAGACTGAGCACAGATACGCAGTATTTT	CASRLSTDTQYF
TRBV6-1	TRBJ1-2	NA	TRBD1	TGTGCCAGCAGTTCCGGGACAGCCCTCCCTGGCTACACCTTC	CASSSGTALPGYTF
TRBV7-8	TRBJ1-5	NA	TRBD1	TGTGCCAGCAGCACAACGACAGGGCCCAATCAGCCCCAGCATTTT	CASSTTTGPNQPQHF
TRBV30	TRBJ2-1	NA	TRBD2	TGTGCCTCATTGCTTGGACTAGGCGACGCCAATGAGCAGTTCTTC	CASLLGLGDANEQFF
TRBV21-1	TRBJ2-5	NA	NA	TGTGCCAGCCCTCGACAGGGGTACCAAGAGACCCAGTACTTC	CASPRQGYQETQYF